A single TCR beta chain is shown here with its context. Its antigen is still unknown. The entry originates in a study of cytomegalovirus exposure and HLA in healthy donors. Across the whole study: Samples from HLA-typed donors yielded approximately 80 million unique TCRs in an early data release. The study placed approximately 80% of its roughly 400 genotyped donors in the Caucasian-associated ancestry cluster. Study-level findings and limits: It was assumed in the presence/absence analyses that sequencing depth was roughly uniform across donors.

60 Vbeta and 13 Jbeta primers were used in PCR. Clones were sequenced by immunoSEQ multiplex PCR, and TCRdb holds only the in-frame ones, with some missing. The sample carries 150,000 to 200,000 clones, approximately 71% recorded once. With 7 bases removed from V and 4 bases from J, the gap between germline ends came to 17 bases. The CDR3 runs to 14 residues. Per germline, CDR1 MNHNS and CDR2 SASEGT. The chain has TRBV6-1 and TRBJ2-7, with D perhaps TRBD2 (6 bases). The receptor was isolated from a young woman in good health and CMV-seropositive. Source material: PBMCs. Written as DNA, the CDR3 is TGTGCCAGCACCCCTATAGGGGACTTATACGAGCAGTACTTC. Residues: CASTPIGDLYEQYF.